This T cell receptor (beta chain) was sequenced in a study of T cells expressing NK-cell markers. The CDR3 runs to 15 residues. In germline, CDR1 is SGHDN, CDR2 FVKESK. One entry per CDR3 protein, without DNA, is what TCRdb gives after re-calling the 5' RACE reads. In total, the table holds over 350,000 distinct CDR3 sequences. This clonotype was sampled from a woman aged 45-65 years in good health. The rearrangement uses TRBV14 and TRBJ2-1. Sequenced sample: blood T cells: a sorted CD56 or NKG2C T cell subset, CD4+ or CD8+ T cells, or bulk PBMC T cells (not recorded which). The CDR3 loop reads CASSQDNSTHNEQFF.